This entry describes one T cell receptor (beta chain). Using immunoSEQ multiplex PCR, the repertoire was profiled, and TCRdb retains in-frame clones only, with some absent. The repertoire consists of over 35,000 clones, with around 78% occurring once and the leading ten covering less than 40%. This record belongs to a study of blood T cell repertoires in COVID-19. About the research overall: T cells, B-cell-depleted T cells, or PBMCs supplied cDNA or gDNA.

The germline V gene has CDR1 SGHNT and CDR2 YYREEE (reference sequence). This CDR3 region has 14 residues. The V and J ends lost 4 bases and 2 bases respectively, with 12 bases between them. The chain uses TRBV5-4 and TRBJ2-5; maybe TRBD2 (6 bases). Sample: peripheral blood. The sequence came from a man aged 55 to 70 with acute or convalescent COVID-19. The CDR3 region is CASSLGGRQETQYF. For the CDR3, the DNA is TGTGCCAGCAGCCTCGGGGGTCGGCAAGAGACCCAGTACTTC.